This T cell receptor (beta chain) came from a study of blood T cell repertoires in COVID-19. Germline assignment: CDR1 SGHTA and CDR2 FQGTGA. V dropped 2 bases and J dropped 6 bases, with 14 bases sitting between them. The CDR3 has 15 residues. Sequenced by immunoSEQ multiplex PCR; TCRdb stores in-frame clones only, minus some. The sample carries about 480,000 clones, about 89% recorded once. The sequence was obtained from a woman aged 50 to 60 with COVID-19, enrolled during active disease. J is TRBJ2-1 and V is TRBV7-3, with a weak D call TRBD2 (6 bases). Sequencing was carried out using peripheral blood. Here the CDR3 reads CASSLLAGFLNEQFF. CDR3 bases: TGTGCCAGCAGCTTATTGGCGGGGTTTCTCAATGAGCAGTTCTTC. The entire variable domain, with the rest obtained from reference TRBV7-3 and TRBJ2-1, is as follows: GAGVSQTPSNKVTEKGKYVELRCDPISGHTALYWYRQSLGQGPEFLIYFQGTGAADDSGLPNDRFFAVRPEGSVSTLKIQRTERGDSAVYLCASSLLAGFLNEQFFGPGTRLTVL.